Shown below are 23 T cell receptor beta chains from a single sample sequenced in a study of T cell responses to AZD1222 COVID-19 vaccine. The protocol was immunoSEQ multiplex PCR, while the TCRdb copy is restricted to in-frame clones and leaves out a portion. The sample consists of 80,000 or so clones, approximately 90% of them appearing once. The source material was peripheral blood, sampled on day 0 of MenACWY control vaccination. These receptors all stem from an adult in good health.

Only a few counts were recorded for this clone. V is TRBV9 and J is TRBJ1-5; D uncertain. From germline, CDR1 is SGDLS and CDR2 YYNGEE. There are 14 residues in the CDR3. The germline V and J ends were trimmed by 3 bases and 4 bases, with 11 bases remaining between them. In DNA form, the CDR3 reads TGTGCCAGCAGCGAGACACTTGAGAATCAGCCCCAGCATTTT. Translating gives CASSETLENQPQHF.

V is TRBV5-1 and J is TRBJ2-1, with TRBD2 identical over 13 bases. The CDR3 runs to 18 residues. Germline V gene lookup returns CDR1 SGHRS and CDR2 YFSETQ. V lost 0 bases and J lost 1; bases outside the gene matches: 4. CDR3 sequence reads: CASSLELLAGGSYNEQFF. The DNA of the CDR3 is TGCGCCAGCAGCTTGGAGTTACTAGCGGGAGGGTCCTACAATGAGCAGTTCTTC.

The chain has TRBV10-1 and TRBJ2-7, with TRBD2 matching over 10 bases. There are 18 residues in the CDR3. J gave up 4 bases and V 1 base, and 13 bases lay outside the gene matches. Germline CDR1 and CDR2: WNHNN and SYGVQD (reference sequence). The CDR3 region has the DNA TGCGCCAGCAGTGAGTATGCTGCGACTAGCGGGCTTTATTACGAGCAGTACTTC. Protein sequence: CASSEYAATSGLYYEQYF.

The genes are TRBV27 and TRBJ2-2; D call uncertain. Germline V gives CDR1 MNHEY, CDR2 SMNVEV (reference sequence). Between the trimmed V and J ends, which lost 4 bases and 3 bases, there was a span of 3 bases. The CDR3 consists of 12 residues. CDR3 residues: CASSSYTGELFF. In DNA, the CDR3 is TGTGCCAGCAGTTCGTACACCGGGGAGCTGTTTTTT.

The rearrangement uses TRBV7-3 and TRBJ2-1, with TRBD2 identical over 13 bases. There are 15 residues in the CDR3. CDR1 SGHTA and CDR2 FQGTGA come from the germline V gene. J was trimmed by 5 bases and V by 5 bases; bases with no gene match: 3. DNA of the CDR3: TGTGCCAGCAGCCGACTAGCGGGAGGCCACAATGAGCAGTTCTTC. Translation: CASSRLAGGHNEQFF.

The chain couples TRBV7-9 to TRBJ2-3; D gene unclear. V lost 5 bases and J lost 2, with 5 bases in between. The germline CDR1 and CDR2 sequences are SEHNR and FQNEAQ (reference sequence). The length of the CDR3 is 12 residues. DNA for the CDR3: TGTGCCAGCAGCCTTATCACAGATACGCAGTATTTT. Encoded protein: CASSLITDTQYF.

The J gene is TRBJ1-1, the V gene TRBV4-1; TRBD1 agrees at 7 bases. The ends lost 2 bases at V and 1 base at J; junction bases unmatched: 4. The CDR3 consists of 15 residues. Germline V lookup: CDR1 MGHRA, CDR2 YSYEKL. The CDR3 DNA reads TGCGCCAGCAGCCAACGGGACAGAGCGAACACTGAAGCTTTCTTT. Translating it yields CASSQRDRANTEAFF.

The chain is built from TRBV6-5 and TRBJ2-7; D gene uncertain. The germline V gene has CDR1 MNHEY and CDR2 SVGAGI. CDR3 length: 11 amino acids. V lost 8 bases and J lost 3, with 8 bases in between. CDR3 coding DNA: TGTGCCAGCGGTTTCTACTACGAGCAGTACTTC. Encoded protein: CASGFYYEQYF.

The chain carries TRBV27 and TRBJ1-4; D call uncertain. Germline-derived CDR1 and CDR2 are MNHEY and SMNVEV (reference sequence). This CDR3 is 17 amino acids long. V lost 7 bases and J 5 bases, leaving 23 bases between the germline ends. Here the CDR3 DNA reads TGTGCCAGCACCCCACCCCCCTCATCCGGACTAAATGAAAAACTGTTTTTT. Encoded protein: CASTPPPSSGLNEKLFF.

The V gene is TRBV27, the J gene TRBJ1-2; 8 bases fit TRBD1. The V and J ends lost 2 bases and 4 bases, in that order; junction bases with no gene match: 0. Germline CDR1 reads MNHEY; CDR2 reads SMNVEV (reference sequence). The CDR3 is 13 residues long. The CDR3 DNA is TGTGCCAGCAGTTTAGGACAGGGCTATGGCTACACCTTC. Its protein is CASSLGQGYGYTF.

The CDR3 region is CASSQRTIGSYEQYF. CDR3 coding DNA: TGTGCCAGCAGTCAGCGGACTATCGGCTCCTACGAGCAGTACTTC. This sequence joins TRBV28 and TRBJ2-7; tentatively, D is TRBD2 (6 bases). CDR1 is MDHEN and CDR2 is SYDVKM in the germline V gene. Trimming took off 5 bases at V and 0 bases at J, with 14 bases between the two ends. The CDR3 covers 15 residues.

In its sample, this clone was seen once. The chain couples TRBV7-9 to TRBJ1-6; no clear D gene. Germline CDR1 reads SEHNR; CDR2 reads FQNEAQ (reference sequence). The CDR3 runs 15 residues. V was shortened by 5 bases and J by 10 bases, with 18 bases between the two germline ends. This chain's CDR3 is CASSPRQDLRSPLHF. The CDR3 nucleotides are TGTGCCAGCAGCCCCCGTCAGGACCTAAGATCACCCCTCCACTTT.

V and J are TRBV10-3 and TRBJ2-6; no firm D call. V lost 0 bases, J lost 2 bases, and 5 bases lay in between. CDR1 is ENHRY, CDR2 SYGVKD, per germline. This CDR3 spans 15 amino acids. The CDR3 DNA reads TGTGCCATCAGTGAGTCGGTGACTGGGGCCAACGTCCTGACTTTC. Protein: CAISESVTGANVLTF.

CDR3 sequence (DNA): TGCAGCGCTCAGAGAAATGAGGGACAGGGGGCGATTGAGCAGTACTTC. It encodes CSAQRNEGQGAIEQYF. The chain joins TRBV29-1 to TRBJ2-7, with 12 nucleotides matching TRBD1. The CDR3 length is 16 residues. The V gene's germline CDR1 is SQVTM and CDR2 ANQGSEA. Trimming removed 7 bases from V and 7 bases from J; junction bases left unmatched: 17.

This clone showed up just once. This chain joins TRBV9 and TRBJ1-2, with 7 nucleotides matching TRBD1. V shed 8 bases and J 0 bases; nucleotides not matched to a gene: 13. The CDR3 covers 16 residues. Germline V gene data show CDR1 as SGDLS and CDR2 as YYNGEE. CDR3 region: CARLNRGHSANYGYTF. DNA for the CDR3: TGTGCCAGGCTCAACAGGGGCCACAGCGCTAACTATGGCTACACCTTC.

The CDR3 region is CASSQDRGGFRGEKLFF. The CDR3, as DNA: TGCGCCAGCAGCCAAGACAGAGGGGGATTCAGGGGTGAAAAACTGTTTTTT. This chain uses TRBV4-3 with TRBJ1-4; D possibly corresponds to TRBD1 (6 bases). The CDR3 consists of 17 residues. The germline V gene has CDR1 LGHNA and CDR2 YSLEER. The ends were cut back, 0 bases at V and 7 bases at J, with 18 bases in the middle.

The V call is TRBV5-5, the J call TRBJ2-7; 10 positions match TRBD2. Trimming cost V 3 bases and J 3 bases; bases outside gene matches: 12. The CDR3 sequence is 17 residues long. Germline CDR1 is SGHKS and CDR2 is YYEKEE (reference sequence). The CDR3: CASSSGRGLASHYEQYF. The CDR3, as DNA: TGTGCCAGCAGCTCGGGAAGGGGACTAGCGAGCCACTACGAGCAGTACTTC. The complete variable domain, with remaining parts taken from reference TRBV5-5 and TRBJ2-7, reads DAGVTQSPTHLIKTRGQQVTLRCSPISGHKSVSWYQQVLGQGPQFIFQYYEKEERGRGNFPDRFSARQFPNYSSELNVNALLLGDSALYLCASSSGRGLASHYEQYFGPGTRLTVT.

CDR3 in amino acids: CASSLARLIQDTEAFF. CDR3 nucleotide sequence: TGTGCCAGCAGCTTAGCCCGGTTGATCCAGGACACTGAAGCTTTCTTT. This sequence joins TRBV7-8 and TRBJ1-1; D remains ambiguous. V lost 0 bases and J lost 3, with 14 bases in between. The CDR3 contains 16 residues. The germline V gene has CDR1 SGHVS and CDR2 FQNEAQ.

The V gene is TRBV5-8, the J gene TRBJ1-2; TRBD1 might be the D (6 bases). This CDR3 is built from 13 residues. The V gene's germline CDR1 is SGHTS and CDR2 YDEGEE. Trimming stripped 4 bases from V and 8 bases from J, with 15 bases between. The CDR3 spells CASSRRGAGGYTF. The CDR3 region has the DNA TGTGCCAGCAGCCGCAGGGGAGCCGGGGGCTACACCTTC.

The rearrangement links TRBV20-1 to TRBJ2-5; D unresolved. Trimming took off 5 bases at V and 3 bases at J, with 4 bases between the two ends. Germline CDR1 is DFQATT and CDR2 is SNEGSKA (reference sequence). The CDR3 has 10 amino acids. The CDR3 region is CSASEETQYF. Written as DNA, the CDR3 is TGCAGTGCTTCGGAAGAGACCCAGTACTTC.

The genes are TRBV5-6 and TRBJ1-5, with unresolved D. The CDR3 has 18 residues. The V end was cut by 0 bases, the J end by 0 bases, with 16 bases between. Germline assignment: CDR1 SGHDT and CDR2 YYEEEE. The CDR3, as DNA: TGTGCCAGCAGCTTGGGAGAGAGCAGGAGGAATAGCAATCAGCCCCAGCATTTT. Protein product: CASSLGESRRNSNQPQHF.

The chain combines TRBV28 with TRBJ1-5; no clear D. The germline gives CDR1 MDHEN, CDR2 SYDVKM. The CDR3 runs to 12 residues. The ends were cut back, 4 bases at V and 4 bases at J, with 5 bases in the middle. CDR3 residues: CASSSQNQPQHF. DNA for the CDR3: TGTGCCAGCAGTTCACAGAATCAGCCCCAGCATTTT.

The chain joins TRBV6-1 to TRBJ2-2; no clear D gene. Germline CDR1 and CDR2: MNHNS and SASEGT. The CDR3 has 14 residues. With 1 base removed from V and 4 bases from J, the gap between germline ends came to 7 bases. The CDR3 sequence: CASSEGVLTGELFF. For the CDR3, the DNA is TGTGCCAGCAGTGAAGGGGTCCTCACCGGGGAGCTGTTTTTT.